The 21 T cell receptor beta chains in this list originate from one sample, sequenced in a study of blood T cells in healthy people across ages. Alongside a J-beta primer mix, a sample-barcoded 5' primer served in a second PCR lasting about 7 to 12 cycles. TCRdb recomputed calls from the 5' RACE reads with MiXCR, one row per CDR3 protein. This sample has roughly 1,100,000 distinct CDR3 sequences, with 25% found just once. The sample was also reused in another study, on T cells of mothers and their children.

The sequenced material came from blood. The origin of the receptors is a girl aged 2 to 9 in good health.

This clonotype turned up a few times. The CDR3 reads CASSHLIPSDGGSPLHF. As DNA, the CDR3 is TGCGCCAGCAGCCACTTAATCCCCTCTGACGGGGGTTCACCCCTCCACTTT. J is TRBJ1-6 and V is TRBV4-1; tentative D call: TRBD1 (5 bases). The CDR3 is 17 amino acids. Trimming pared 3 bases from V and 9 bases from J, leaving 21 bases between. Germline loops: CDR1 MGHRA, CDR2 YSYEKL.

V usage is TRBV4-1 and J usage is TRBJ2-3; D is unclear. With 10 bases removed from V and 1 base from J, the gap between germline ends came to 9 bases. The germline CDR1 and CDR2 sequences are MGHRA and YSYEKL. The CDR3 has 12 residues. The CDR3 DNA follows: TGCGCCACCGGTCCTGGCACAGATACGCAGTATTTT. It is translated as CATGPGTDTQYF.

This clonotype came up a few times. In DNA, the CDR3 is TGCAGCGCCCGGGGAGCGGACTCCTACAATGAGCAGTTCTTC. Its protein is CSARGADSYNEQFF. The chain combines TRBV29-1 with TRBJ2-1; possible D gene TRBD2, 5 bases. The germline gives CDR1 SQVTM, CDR2 ANQGSEA. The length of the CDR3 is 14 residues. V dropped 7 bases and J dropped 0 bases, with 13 bases sitting between them.

The table lists this clonotype with many counts. The genes are TRBV4-3 and TRBJ2-1; TRBD1 aligns across 11 bases. Germline trimming cut 3 bases from V and 6 bases from J; bases unmatched to any gene: 7. Per germline, CDR1 LGHNA and CDR2 YSLEER. The length of the CDR3 is 16 residues. CDR3 loop: CASSQATGTGGNEQFF. In DNA form, the CDR3 reads TGCGCCAGCAGCCAGGCTACCGGGACAGGGGGCAATGAGCAGTTCTTC.

This clonotype was detected only a few times. The gene calls are TRBV29-1 and TRBJ2-5; 10 positions agree with TRBD1. The DNA end is a closer match to TRBJ2-1, so the J assignment may be wrong. Germline V gene sequence: CDR1 SQVTM, CDR2 ANQGSEA. The CDR3 sequence is 14 residues long. CDR3 sequence: CSVDGTGADNEQFF. The CDR3 nucleotides are TGCAGCGTAGATGGGACAGGGGCTGATAATGAGCAGTTCTTC.

This clonotype has just one count. The chain uses TRBV18 and TRBJ2-7; tentatively, D is TRBD2 (6 bases). Germline V lookup: CDR1 KGHSH, CDR2 LQKENI. This CDR3 spans 15 amino acids. Trimming pared 1 base from V and 2 bases from J, leaving 12 bases between. The CDR3 nucleotides are TGTGCCAGCTCACCACGAAGGGACTTTACCTACGAGCAGTACTTC. This gives the protein CASSPRRDFTYEQYF.

This clonotype appeared once. This sequence joins TRBV13 and TRBJ2-1, with 11 bases that match TRBD2. There are 17 residues in the CDR3. Trimming at V came to 5 bases and at J to 4 bases, leaving 10 bases not matched to a gene. Germline V gives CDR1 PRHDT, CDR2 FYEKMQ (reference sequence). This CDR3 is CASSPQIAGGRYNEQFF. CDR3 DNA sequence: TGTGCCAGCAGCCCCCAAATAGCGGGAGGGCGTTACAATGAGCAGTTCTTC.

This clonotype came up a few times. This rearrangement joins TRBV19 to TRBJ2-1; TRBD2 matches at 8 bases. From germline, CDR1 is LNHDA and CDR2 SQIVND (reference sequence). The trim removed 7 bases at V and 2 bases at J, leaving 7 bases unmatched. The CDR3 spans 15 residues. CDR3 DNA sequence: TGTGCCAGTAACCGAGCGGGGGACACCTACAATGAGCAGTTCTTC. It translates to CASNRAGDTYNEQFF.

The chain couples TRBV7-3 to TRBJ1-6; D possibly corresponds to TRBD1 (5 bases). Trimming left V 1 base short and J 9 bases short, with 22 bases between. The CDR3 length is 18 residues. Germline CDR1 is SGHTA and CDR2 is FQGTGA. The CDR3 region has the DNA TGTGCCAGCAGCTTAAATCCGGGGCTTGGAGTCGATTTTTCACCCCTCCACTTT. Translation: CASSLNPGLGVDFSPLHF.

This chain connects TRBV29-1 to TRBJ1-1, with a possible D match to TRBD1 (5 bases). The CDR3 contains 13 residues. The V and J ends lost 7 bases and 4 bases respectively, with 16 bases between them. CDR1 is SQVTM, CDR2 ANQGSEA, per germline. Here the CDR3 DNA reads TGCAGCGGATCAACAGGCGGGGTCACTGAAGCTTTCTTT. It is translated as CSGSTGGVTEAFF. The full variable domain, completed using reference TRBV29-1 and TRBJ1-1, is SAVISQKPSRDICQRGTSLTIQCQVDSQVTMMFWYRQQPGQSLTLIATANQGSEATYESGFVIDKFPISRPNLTFSTLTVSNMSPEDSSIYLCSGSTGGVTEAFFGQGTRLTVV.

The chain employs TRBV12-5 and TRBJ1-1; unclear D gene. The CDR3 has 14 residues. CDR1 and CDR2 (germline): LGHNT, FRNRAP. With 0 bases removed from V and 5 bases from J, the gap between germline ends came to 10 bases. CDR3 sequence (DNA): TGTGCTAGTGGTTTGGTACGGGAGGGAACTGAAGCTTTCTTT. It encodes CASGLVREGTEAFF.

In nucleotides, the CDR3 is TGTGCCAGCAGTGGGTCCGGGACAGCCCTCACAGATACGCAGTATTTT. It is translated as CASSGSGTALTDTQYF. The chain recombines TRBV6-1 with TRBJ2-3; TRBD1 agrees at 7 bases. Trimming cost V 4 bases and J 2 bases; bases outside gene matches: 9. CDR1 is MNHNS, CDR2 SASEGT, per germline. This CDR3 comprises 16 residues.

In its sample, this clonotype was seen many times. The V call is TRBV7-8, the J call TRBJ2-5, with D unclear. The ends were cut back, 1 base at V and 5 bases at J, with 8 bases in the middle. Looked up from germline, CDR1 is SGHVS and CDR2 is FQNEAQ. CDR3 length equals 13 residues. The CDR3 DNA is TGTGCCAGCAGCTTAGGGCAAGGGGAGACCCAGTACTTC. This translates into CASSLGQGETQYF.

The chain has TRBV11-2 and TRBJ2-3, with 10 positions matching TRBD2. The CDR3 length is 16 residues. Germline lookup yields CDR1 SGHAT and CDR2 FQNNGV. The trim removed 10 bases at V and 5 bases at J, leaving 15 bases unmatched. CDR3 protein: CATKFRVAGGGDTQYF. The CDR3 nucleotides read TGTGCCACCAAATTCCGAGTAGCGGGAGGAGGAGATACGCAGTATTTT.

J is TRBJ2-3 and V is TRBV29-1; D is unclear. Per the germline V gene, CDR1 is SQVTM and CDR2 is ANQGSEA. The CDR3 has 13 residues. V lost 3 bases to trimming and J lost 2 bases, with 9 bases between them. The CDR3 nucleotides are TGCAGCGTTGATCCCGGGCTCACAGATACGCAGTATTTT. The encoded protein is CSVDPGLTDTQYF.

As regards this clonotype: The CDR3 end shows no conserved phenylalanine or tryptophan, and so a read error is likely. The chain links TRBV7-9 to TRBJ1-1; no reliable D call. Germline values: CDR1 SEHNR, CDR2 FQNEAQ (reference sequence). The CDR3 runs to 15 residues. Trimming took off 1 base at V and 2 bases at J, with 11 bases between the two ends. CDR3 amino acids: CASSLGAGPNTEAFS. The CDR3 nucleotides read TGTGCCAGCAGCTTAGGGGCAGGTCCAAACACTGAAGCTTTCTCT.

In its sample, this clonotype was seen a few times. The chain recombines TRBV10-3 with TRBJ2-7, with a possible D match to TRBD1 (5 bases). Trimming removed 5 bases at V and 2 bases at J, with 16 bases between. The CDR3 is 15 amino acids. Germline CDR1 ENHRY, CDR2 SYGVKD. The CDR3 DNA sequence: TGTGCCATCAGTCCTGCTGGGGCAGGAACCTACGAGCAGTACTTC. This sequence encodes CAISPAGAGTYEQYF.

Of note for this clonotype: The junction departs from germline at one end; a sequencing error may be responsible. The rearrangement uses TRBV7-9 and TRBJ2-4; D perhaps matches TRBD1 (5 bases). The CDR3 has 14 residues. Germline V gives CDR1 SEHNR, CDR2 FQNEAQ (reference sequence). The CDR3 here is CASSLDQGSNIQHF. CDR3 DNA sequence: TGTGCCAGCAGCTTAGACCAGGGTTCGAACATTCAGCACTTC. The entire variable domain, with the rest obtained from reference TRBV7-9 and TRBJ2-4, is as follows: DTGVSQNPRHKITKRGQNVTFRCDPISEHNRLYWYRQTLGQGPEFLTYFQNEAQLEKSRLLSDRFSAERPKGSFSTLEIQRTEQGDSAMYLCASSLDQGSNIQHFGAGTRLSVL.

The V gene is TRBV7-2, the J gene TRBJ1-2, with D perhaps matching TRBD1 (6 bases). The CDR3 loop spans 16 amino acids. V lost 4 bases and J lost 5, with 20 bases in between. Germline V gene sequence: CDR1 SGHTA, CDR2 FQGNSA. The CDR3 reads CASSSAEGGLAYGYTF. CDR3 DNA sequence: TGTGCCAGCAGCTCCGCCGAGGGGGGGCTGGCTTATGGCTACACCTTC. Together with reference TRBV7-2 and TRBJ1-2, the CDR3 gives the full variable domain: GAGVSQSPSNKVTEKGKDVELRCDPISGHTALYWYRQSLGQGLEFLIYFQGNSAPDKSGLPSDRFSAERTGGSVSTLTIQRTQQEDSAVYLCASSSAEGGLAYGYTFGSGTRLTVV.

V gene TRBV24-1 combines with J gene TRBJ2-5, with 12 positions matching TRBD2. The closer fit of TRBJ2-1 to the DNA end suggests the J call may be wrong. The CDR3 totals 15 residues. Germline V lookup: CDR1 KGHDR, CDR2 SFDVKD. The CDR3: CATSRLAGANWEQFF. The DNA of the CDR3 is TGTGCCACCAGCCGACTAGCGGGAGCGAACTGGGAGCAGTTCTTC.

The table lists this clonotype with a few counts. The chain has TRBV18 and TRBJ2-5; D remains ambiguous. The CDR3 sequence is 14 residues long. Germline V gene data show CDR1 as KGHSH and CDR2 as LQKENI. Between the trimmed V and J ends, which lost 2 bases and 4 bases, there was a span of 11 bases. CDR3 in DNA: TGTGCCAGCTCACCATCCAGCAAGGGAGAGACCCAGTACTTC. It specifies CASSPSSKGETQYF.